Listed here are 9 T cell receptor beta chains from one sample, sequenced in a study of metastatic and nonmetastatic thyroid tumors. MiXCR re-clonotyped the PCR reads for TCRdb. The sample lists about 64,000 clones; about 16% were seen once. Until they underwent thyroid surgery, no patient had received any treatment. Sequenced input: blood. The receptors were sampled from a male donor with papillary thyroid cancer or a benign thyroid nodule (not recorded which). Some clones in this sample may be carry-over from other donors' samples.

This clone occurred many times. The chain is built from TRBV15 and TRBJ1-5, with unresolved D. The CDR3 contains 19 residues. CDR1 and CDR2 from the germline V gene are LNHNV and YYDKDF (reference sequence). Trimming pared 0 bases from V and 7 bases from J, leaving 25 bases between. The CDR3 reads CATSRDYGDVVSGGQPQHF. The CDR3 region has the DNA TGTGCCACCAGCAGAGATTACGGGGATGTAGTGTCCGGAGGCCAGCCCCAGCATTTT.

A few counts support this clone. This sequence joins TRBV27 and TRBJ1-2; no definite D call. Per germline, CDR1 MNHEY and CDR2 SMNVEV (reference sequence). V was shortened by 3 bases and J by 5 bases, with 10 bases between the two germline ends. The CDR3 sequence is 13 residues long. CDR3 region: CASSFRGMYGYTF. CDR3 nucleotides: TGTGCCAGCAGTTTCCGAGGCATGTATGGCTACACCTTC.

The V and J genes are TRBV7-8 and TRBJ1-5; a weak D match, TRBD1 (6 bases). Germline V lookup: CDR1 SGHVS, CDR2 FQNEAQ. This CDR3 contains 15 residues. Trimming took off 8 bases at V and 5 bases at J, with 19 bases between the two ends. CDR3 protein: CASDLAGGSYQPQHF. The CDR3 bases are TGTGCCAGCGACCTCGCGGGGGGCAGCTATCAGCCCCAGCATTTT.

This clone has just a few counts. The chain uses TRBV2 and TRBJ2-7; D gene uncertain. Germline CDR1 SNHLY, CDR2 FYNNEI. This CDR3 contains 12 residues. V dropped 6 bases and J dropped 11 bases, with 17 bases sitting between them. CDR3 nucleotide sequence: TGTGCCAGCAGCGTCGAAGGGTCTCGGAAGTACTTC. The encoded protein is CASSVEGSRKYF.

The table lists this clone with many counts. V is TRBV9 and J is TRBJ1-3, with D perhaps matching TRBD1 (6 bases). The CDR3 loop spans 15 amino acids. Germline CDR1 reads SGDLS; CDR2 reads YYNGEE. V dropped 2 bases and J dropped 3 bases, with 12 bases sitting between them. The CDR3: CASSVEGGSGNTIYF. CDR3 sequence (DNA): TGTGCCAGCAGCGTCGAGGGGGGGAGTGGAAACACCATATATTTT.

This chain connects TRBV15 to TRBJ1-6, with 8 bases matching TRBD1. CDR1 and CDR2 from the germline V gene are LNHNV and YYDKDF (reference sequence). The CDR3 length is 18 residues. J was trimmed by 9 bases and V by 2 bases; bases with no gene match: 15. CDR3 residues: CATSRTELGQGWRSPLHF. DNA for the CDR3: TGTGCCACCAGCAGAACCGAACTTGGACAGGGATGGCGTTCACCCCTCCACTTT.

This clone was seen ten or more times. The rearrangement links TRBV5-1 to TRBJ1-6, with D perhaps TRBD1 (5 bases). The germline V gene has CDR1 SGHRS and CDR2 YFSETQ. The CDR3 loop spans 15 amino acids. Trimming shortened V by 5 bases and J by 7 bases, and 16 bases separated the two germline ends. The CDR3 DNA follows: TGCGCCAGCAGTTCCGTAGGGGAGGCGAATTCACCCCTCCACTTT. Its protein product is CASSSVGEANSPLHF.

V and J are TRBV6-2 or TRBV6-3 and TRBJ2-3; 8 bases match TRBD2. V was pared by 7 bases and J by 4 bases, with 7 bases of the junction left unmatched. This CDR3 is 14 amino acids long. Germline V gene data show CDR1 as MNHEY and CDR2 as SVGEGT. The CDR3 DNA reads as TGTGCCAGCATCCAGGGACTAGGAGCAGATACGCAGTATTTT. It specifies CASIQGLGADTQYF.

This clone was recorded at least ten times. This chain connects TRBV4-2 to TRBJ1-3; D ambiguous. Trimming removed 3 bases from V and 2 bases from J, with 20 bases in between. Germline CDR1 reads LGHNA; CDR2 reads YNFKEQ. The CDR3 loop spans 18 amino acids. DNA for the CDR3: TGTGCCAGCAGCCAGGACCCCTTGGTAGGGCGGCCTGGAAACACCATATATTTT. Protein product: CASSQDPLVGRPGNTIYF.